A selection of T cell receptor beta chains follows, all from one sample in a study of blood T cell repertoires in COVID-19. Assay: immunoSEQ multiplex PCR; the TCRdb copy retains only in-frame clones and omits some. The sample has 90,000 to 110,000 clones; roughly 84% are singletons. Sample: peripheral blood. These receptors were taken from a woman of 80 years or more with active or convalescent COVID-19. Both conserved end residues are part of each CDR3. A D gene is named only where the DNA matches it firmly. The size entry is marked missing in some rows and otherwise reads once, few, many or a size class.

clone size	J gene	V gene	D gene	CDR3 length	CDR3 DNA	CDR3 protein
few	TRBJ2-7	TRBV2	NA	14	TGTGCCAGCAGTGAAGCGGTCCTGAGCTACGAGCAGTACTTC	CASSEAVLSYEQYF
NA	TRBJ2-2	TRBV10-3	NA	14	TGTGCCATCAGTGAGGACAGAAACACCGGGGAGCTGTTTTTT	CAISEDRNTGELFF
NA	TRBJ1-1	TRBV7-9	NA	13	TGTGCCAGCAGCGTCAATTTGAACACTGAAGCTTTCTTT	CASSVNLNTEAFF
NA	TRBJ2-1	TRBV12-3/TRBV12-4	NA	12	TGTGCCAGCAGTACTGGGACTGGGTACCAGTTCTTC	CASSTGTGYQFF
NA	TRBJ2-7	TRBV7-9	NA	15	TGTGCCAGCAGCTTCCGGGGAAGTAGATCCTACGAGCAGTACTTC	CASSFRGSRSYEQYF
NA	TRBJ2-3	TRBV19	NA	15	TGTGCCAGTACTCGACAGAGTCGTAGCACAGATACGCAGTATTTT	CASTRQSRSTDTQYF
NA	TRBJ2-1	TRBV5-1	TRBD2	15	TGCGCCAGCAGCCCGACTAGCGACTCCTACAATGAGCAGTTCTTC	CASSPTSDSYNEQFF
NA	TRBJ2-5	TRBV18	TRBD1	16	TGTGCCAGCTCTCCGGAGGTACAGGGGGCCGGGGAGACCCAGTACTTC	CASSPEVQGAGETQYF
NA	TRBJ2-5	TRBV6-5	NA	15	TGTGCCAGCAGTTACGGTGGTGGGCTCCAAGAGACCCAGTACTTC	CASSYGGGLQETQYF
once	TRBJ2-7	TRBV7-8	TRBD1	16	TGTGCCAGCAGCCGTATTCCGGGACAGGGGCCCTACGAGCAGTACTTC	CASSRIPGQGPYEQYF
NA	TRBJ2-1	TRBV12-3/TRBV12-4	NA	12	TGTGCCAGCAGTCCGACTAGAGTCGAGCAGTTCTTC	CASSPTRVEQFF
NA	TRBJ1-6	TRBV7-8	TRBD1	16	TGTGCCAGCAGCCCCAGACAGGGGAAGACTAATTCACCCCTCCACTTT	CASSPRQGKTNSPLHF
NA	TRBJ2-3	TRBV18	TRBD1	16	TGTGCCAGCTCACCATCCCCACAGGGGAACACAGATACGCAGTATTTT	CASSPSPQGNTDTQYF
NA	TRBJ1-1	TRBV2	TRBD1	13	TGTGCCAGCAGAGTAACCGGGACAGACGAAGCTTTCTTT	CASRVTGTDEAFF
NA	TRBJ2-7	TRBV19	TRBD2	15	TGTGCCAGTAGCGAGATTAGCGGGAGTCTAAACGAGCAGTACTTC	CASSEISGSLNEQYF
NA	TRBJ1-1	TRBV2	TRBD1	13	TGTGCCAGCAGGGTGACAGGGACGACTGAAGCTTTCTTT	CASRVTGTTEAFF
NA	TRBJ2-3	TRBV5-1	NA	15	TGCGCCAGCAGCGTGAGCAGGCCCCCCACAGATACGCAGTATTTT	CASSVSRPPTDTQYF
NA	TRBJ2-7	TRBV11-3	NA	15	TGTGCCAGCAGCCCCTCCGACGGAGGGAAGTACGAGCAGTACTTC	CASSPSDGGKYEQYF
once	TRBJ2-3	TRBV12-3/TRBV12-4	NA	13	TGTGCCAGCAGTTATACAGGGACAGATACGCAGTATTTT	CASSYTGTDTQYF
NA	TRBJ2-7	TRBV5-1	TRBD2	16	TGCGCCAGCAGTCTGACTAGCGGGAGGGTCGCCTACGAGCAGTACTTC	CASSLTSGRVAYEQYF
NA	TRBJ1-2	TRBV15	TRBD1	16	TGTGCCACCAGCAGAGGAGCGACAGGGTTCGTTTATGGCTACACCTTC	CATSRGATGFVYGYTF
once	TRBJ2-5	TRBV5-8	NA	12	TGTGCCAGCACCCAGGACCAAGAGACCCAGTACTTC	CASTQDQETQYF
NA	TRBJ2-7	TRBV15	TRBD2	15	TGTGCCACCAGGGGAGGGGCTAGCGGGAGCCACGAGCAGTACTTC	CATRGGASGSHEQYF
NA	TRBJ1-4	TRBV12-3/TRBV12-4	TRBD1	11	TGTGCCAGCAGTTTCGGACAGGAACTGTTTTTT	CASSFGQELFF
NA	TRBJ1-5	TRBV6-6	TRBD1	14	TGTGCCAGCAGGCCCCGACAGGGAAATCAGCCCCAGCATTTT	CASRPRQGNQPQHF
NA	TRBJ1-2	TRBV24-1	TRBD1	13	TGTGCCACCAGTGATATCACAGGGGGGAAATACACCTTC	CATSDITGGKYTF